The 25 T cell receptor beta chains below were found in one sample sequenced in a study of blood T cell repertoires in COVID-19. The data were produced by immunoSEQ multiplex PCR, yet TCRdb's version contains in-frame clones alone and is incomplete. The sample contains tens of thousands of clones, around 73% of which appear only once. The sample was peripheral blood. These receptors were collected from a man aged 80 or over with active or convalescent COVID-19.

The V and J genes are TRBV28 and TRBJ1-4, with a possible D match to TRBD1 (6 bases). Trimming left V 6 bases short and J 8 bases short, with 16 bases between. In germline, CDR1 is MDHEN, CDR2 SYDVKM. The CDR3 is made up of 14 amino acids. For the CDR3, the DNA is TGTGCCAGCAGCCCTGGACAGAGAATAGAAAAACTGTTTTTT. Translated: CASSPGQRIEKLFF.

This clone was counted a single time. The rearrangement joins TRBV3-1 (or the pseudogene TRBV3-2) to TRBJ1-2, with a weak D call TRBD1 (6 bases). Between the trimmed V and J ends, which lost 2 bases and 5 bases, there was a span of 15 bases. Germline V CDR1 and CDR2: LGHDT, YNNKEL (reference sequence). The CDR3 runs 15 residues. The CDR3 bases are TGTGCCAGCAGCCAAAGGGACACCCAACCTTATGGCTACACCTTC. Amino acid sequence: CASSQRDTQPYGYTF.

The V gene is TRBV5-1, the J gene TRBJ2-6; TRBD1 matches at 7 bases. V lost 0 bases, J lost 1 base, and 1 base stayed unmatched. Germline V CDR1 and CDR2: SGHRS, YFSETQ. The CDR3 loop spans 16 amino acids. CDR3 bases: TGCGCCAGCAGCTTGGGGACAGGATCTGGGGCCAACGTCCTGACTTTC. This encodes CASSLGTGSGANVLTF.

The CDR3 loop reads CASSYSSAGPYEQYF. CDR3 nucleotide sequence: TGTGCCAGCAGTTACTCGAGTGCGGGCCCCTACGAGCAGTACTTC. J is TRBJ2-7 and V is TRBV6-5; tentative D call: TRBD2 (5 bases). The CDR3 is 15 residues long. Trimming stripped 0 bases from V and 2 bases from J, with 11 bases between. Germline loops: CDR1 MNHEY, CDR2 SVGAGI.

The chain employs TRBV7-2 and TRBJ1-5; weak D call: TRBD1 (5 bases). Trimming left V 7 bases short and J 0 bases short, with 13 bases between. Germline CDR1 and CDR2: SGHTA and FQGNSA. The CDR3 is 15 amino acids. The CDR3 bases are TGTGCCAGCAATGAAGGGGCCGATAGCAATCAGCCCCAGCATTTT. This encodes CASNEGADSNQPQHF.

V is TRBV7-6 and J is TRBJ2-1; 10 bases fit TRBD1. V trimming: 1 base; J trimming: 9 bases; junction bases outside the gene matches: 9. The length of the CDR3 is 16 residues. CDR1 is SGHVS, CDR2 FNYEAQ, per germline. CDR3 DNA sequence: TGTGCCAGCAGCTTAGTGGAGACAGGGGGCTTCGGTGAGCAGTTCTTC. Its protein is CASSLVETGGFGEQFF.

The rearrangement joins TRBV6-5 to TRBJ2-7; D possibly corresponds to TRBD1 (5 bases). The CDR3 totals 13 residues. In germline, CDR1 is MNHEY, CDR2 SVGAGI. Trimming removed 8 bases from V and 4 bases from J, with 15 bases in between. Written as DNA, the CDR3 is TGTGCCAGCGGTCTAGACAGAGGTTACGAGCAGTACTTC. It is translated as CASGLDRGYEQYF.

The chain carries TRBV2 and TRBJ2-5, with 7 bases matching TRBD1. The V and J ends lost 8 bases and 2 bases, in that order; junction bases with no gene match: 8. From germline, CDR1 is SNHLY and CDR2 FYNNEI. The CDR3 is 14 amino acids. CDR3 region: CASPPTGSQETQYF. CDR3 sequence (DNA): TGTGCCAGCCCTCCGACAGGGTCGCAAGAGACCCAGTACTTC.

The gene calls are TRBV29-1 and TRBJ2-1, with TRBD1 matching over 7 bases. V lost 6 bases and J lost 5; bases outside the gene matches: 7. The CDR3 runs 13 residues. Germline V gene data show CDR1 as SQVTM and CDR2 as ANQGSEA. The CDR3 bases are TGCAGCGTACGGGACAGATTAGACAATGAGCAGTTCTTC. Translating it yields CSVRDRLDNEQFF.

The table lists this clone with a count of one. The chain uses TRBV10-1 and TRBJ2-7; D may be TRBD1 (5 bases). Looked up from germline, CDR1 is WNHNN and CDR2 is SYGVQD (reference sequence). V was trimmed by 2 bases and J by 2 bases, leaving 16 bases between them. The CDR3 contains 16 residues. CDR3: CASSELTASGTYEQYF. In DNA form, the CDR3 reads TGCGCCAGCAGTGAGCTGACAGCTAGTGGAACCTACGAGCAGTACTTC.

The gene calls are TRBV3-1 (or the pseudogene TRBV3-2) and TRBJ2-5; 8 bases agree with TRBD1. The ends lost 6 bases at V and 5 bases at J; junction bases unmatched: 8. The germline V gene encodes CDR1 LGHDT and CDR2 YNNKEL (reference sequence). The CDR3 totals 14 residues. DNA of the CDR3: TGTGCCAGCAGACGGACAGGGCCTGGCGAGACCCAGTACTTC. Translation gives CASRRTGPGETQYF.

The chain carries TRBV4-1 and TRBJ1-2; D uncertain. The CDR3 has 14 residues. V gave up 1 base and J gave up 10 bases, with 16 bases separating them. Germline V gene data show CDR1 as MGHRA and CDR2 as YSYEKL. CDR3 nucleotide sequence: TGCGCCAGCAGCCAAGTACCCCCTGCGAGTGACTACACCTTC. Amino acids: CASSQVPPASDYTF.

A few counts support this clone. The CDR3 DNA sequence: TGTGCCTGGAGCCCTTTTCAGGTTTCCTACGAGCAGTACTTC. Protein: CAWSPFQVSYEQYF. The V gene is TRBV30, the J gene TRBJ2-7; D ambiguous. The CDR3 loop spans 14 amino acids. V lost 3 bases to trimming and J lost 1 base, with 13 bases between them. The germline V gene encodes CDR1 GTSNPN and CDR2 SVGIG (reference sequence).

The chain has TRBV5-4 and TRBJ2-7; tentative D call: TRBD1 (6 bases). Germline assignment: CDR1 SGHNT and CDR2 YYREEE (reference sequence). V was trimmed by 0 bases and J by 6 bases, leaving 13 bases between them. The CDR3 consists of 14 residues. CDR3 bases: TGTGCCAGCAGCTTGGTTGGACAGAGGAGCGAGCAGTACTTC. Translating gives CASSLVGQRSEQYF.

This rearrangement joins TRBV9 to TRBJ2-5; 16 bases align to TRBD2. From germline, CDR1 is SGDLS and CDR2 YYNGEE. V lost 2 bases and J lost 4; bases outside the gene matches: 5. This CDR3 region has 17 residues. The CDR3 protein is CASSVTGTSGGAETQYF. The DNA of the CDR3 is TGTGCCAGCAGCGTGACCGGGACTAGCGGGGGGGCAGAGACCCAGTACTTC. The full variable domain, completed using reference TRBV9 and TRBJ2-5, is DSGVTQTPKHLITATGQRVTLRCSPRSGDLSVYWYQQSLDQGLQFLIQYYNGEERAKGNILERFSAQQFPDLHSELNLSSLELGDSALYFCASSVTGTSGGAETQYFGPGTRLLVL.

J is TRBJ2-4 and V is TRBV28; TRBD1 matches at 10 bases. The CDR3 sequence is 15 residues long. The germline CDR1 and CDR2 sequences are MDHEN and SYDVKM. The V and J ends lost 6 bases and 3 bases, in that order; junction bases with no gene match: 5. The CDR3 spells CASRETGGGKNIQYF. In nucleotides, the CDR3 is TGTGCCAGCAGAGAGACAGGGGGCGGCAAAAACATTCAGTACTTC.

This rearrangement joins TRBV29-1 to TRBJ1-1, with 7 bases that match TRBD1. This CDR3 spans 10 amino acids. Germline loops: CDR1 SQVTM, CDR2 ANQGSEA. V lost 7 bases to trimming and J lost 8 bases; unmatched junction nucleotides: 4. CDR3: CSGTGQEAFF. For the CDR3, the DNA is TGCAGCGGTACGGGACAGGAAGCTTTCTTT.

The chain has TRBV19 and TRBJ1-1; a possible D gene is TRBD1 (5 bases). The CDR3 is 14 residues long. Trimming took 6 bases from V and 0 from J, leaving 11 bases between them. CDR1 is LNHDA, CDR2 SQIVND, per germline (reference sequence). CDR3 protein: CASRRQGMNTEAFF. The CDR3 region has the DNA TGTGCCAGTAGACGGCAGGGAATGAACACTGAAGCTTTCTTT.

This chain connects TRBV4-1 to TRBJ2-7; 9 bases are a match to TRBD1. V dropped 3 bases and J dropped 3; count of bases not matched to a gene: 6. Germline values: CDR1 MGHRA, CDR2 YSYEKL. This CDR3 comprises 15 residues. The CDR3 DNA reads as TGCGCCAGCAGCCATGGGACAGGGAAATACTACGAGCAGTACTTC. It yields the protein CASSHGTGKYYEQYF.

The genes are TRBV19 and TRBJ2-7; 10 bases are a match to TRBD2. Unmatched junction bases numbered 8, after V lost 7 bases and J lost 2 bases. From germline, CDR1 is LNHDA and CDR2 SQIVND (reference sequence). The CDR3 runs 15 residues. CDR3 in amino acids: CASTSGSGPPYEQYF. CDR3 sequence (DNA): TGTGCCAGTACTAGCGGGAGTGGTCCCCCCTACGAGCAGTACTTC.

Written as DNA, the CDR3 is TGTGCCAGCAGCCGTCCCAGCCAAGAGACCCAGTACTTC. Its protein product is CASSRPSQETQYF. This chain uses TRBV28 with TRBJ2-5; D is uncertain. The V gene lost 6 bases and the J gene lost 1 base, with 9 bases spanning the gap. The germline V gene has CDR1 MDHEN and CDR2 SYDVKM. The CDR3 sequence is 13 residues long.

The CDR3, as DNA: TGCGCCAGCAGCCAAGTGGACAGAGATAATTCACCCCTCCACTTT. Translated: CASSQVDRDNSPLHF. The J gene is TRBJ1-6, the V gene TRBV4-3, with D maybe TRBD1 (6 bases). Trimming removed 1 base at V and 5 bases at J, with 9 bases between. Germline lookup yields CDR1 LGHNA and CDR2 YSLEER. The CDR3 loop spans 15 amino acids.

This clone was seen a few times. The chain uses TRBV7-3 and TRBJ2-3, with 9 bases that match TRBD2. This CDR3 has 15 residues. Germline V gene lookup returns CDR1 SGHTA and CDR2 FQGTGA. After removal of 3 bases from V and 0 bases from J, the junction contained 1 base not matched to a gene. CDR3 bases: TGTGCCAGCAGCTTTGCGGGGGGGAGCACAGATACGCAGTATTTT. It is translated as CASSFAGGSTDTQYF.

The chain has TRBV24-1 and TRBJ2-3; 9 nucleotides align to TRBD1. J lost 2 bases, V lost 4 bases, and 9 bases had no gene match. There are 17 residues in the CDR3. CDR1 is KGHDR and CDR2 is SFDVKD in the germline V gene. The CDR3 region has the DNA TGTGCCACCAGTGAAACCGGGACAGGGCTTTCCACAGATACGCAGTATTTT. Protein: CATSETGTGLSTDTQYF.

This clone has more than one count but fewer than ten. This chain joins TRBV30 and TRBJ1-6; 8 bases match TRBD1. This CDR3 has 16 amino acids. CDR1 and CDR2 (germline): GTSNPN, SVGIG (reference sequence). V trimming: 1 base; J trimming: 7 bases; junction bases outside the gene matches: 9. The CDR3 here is CAWSDGQGDYNSPLHF. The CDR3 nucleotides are TGTGCCTGGAGTGACGGACAGGGCGATTACAATTCACCCCTCCACTTT.